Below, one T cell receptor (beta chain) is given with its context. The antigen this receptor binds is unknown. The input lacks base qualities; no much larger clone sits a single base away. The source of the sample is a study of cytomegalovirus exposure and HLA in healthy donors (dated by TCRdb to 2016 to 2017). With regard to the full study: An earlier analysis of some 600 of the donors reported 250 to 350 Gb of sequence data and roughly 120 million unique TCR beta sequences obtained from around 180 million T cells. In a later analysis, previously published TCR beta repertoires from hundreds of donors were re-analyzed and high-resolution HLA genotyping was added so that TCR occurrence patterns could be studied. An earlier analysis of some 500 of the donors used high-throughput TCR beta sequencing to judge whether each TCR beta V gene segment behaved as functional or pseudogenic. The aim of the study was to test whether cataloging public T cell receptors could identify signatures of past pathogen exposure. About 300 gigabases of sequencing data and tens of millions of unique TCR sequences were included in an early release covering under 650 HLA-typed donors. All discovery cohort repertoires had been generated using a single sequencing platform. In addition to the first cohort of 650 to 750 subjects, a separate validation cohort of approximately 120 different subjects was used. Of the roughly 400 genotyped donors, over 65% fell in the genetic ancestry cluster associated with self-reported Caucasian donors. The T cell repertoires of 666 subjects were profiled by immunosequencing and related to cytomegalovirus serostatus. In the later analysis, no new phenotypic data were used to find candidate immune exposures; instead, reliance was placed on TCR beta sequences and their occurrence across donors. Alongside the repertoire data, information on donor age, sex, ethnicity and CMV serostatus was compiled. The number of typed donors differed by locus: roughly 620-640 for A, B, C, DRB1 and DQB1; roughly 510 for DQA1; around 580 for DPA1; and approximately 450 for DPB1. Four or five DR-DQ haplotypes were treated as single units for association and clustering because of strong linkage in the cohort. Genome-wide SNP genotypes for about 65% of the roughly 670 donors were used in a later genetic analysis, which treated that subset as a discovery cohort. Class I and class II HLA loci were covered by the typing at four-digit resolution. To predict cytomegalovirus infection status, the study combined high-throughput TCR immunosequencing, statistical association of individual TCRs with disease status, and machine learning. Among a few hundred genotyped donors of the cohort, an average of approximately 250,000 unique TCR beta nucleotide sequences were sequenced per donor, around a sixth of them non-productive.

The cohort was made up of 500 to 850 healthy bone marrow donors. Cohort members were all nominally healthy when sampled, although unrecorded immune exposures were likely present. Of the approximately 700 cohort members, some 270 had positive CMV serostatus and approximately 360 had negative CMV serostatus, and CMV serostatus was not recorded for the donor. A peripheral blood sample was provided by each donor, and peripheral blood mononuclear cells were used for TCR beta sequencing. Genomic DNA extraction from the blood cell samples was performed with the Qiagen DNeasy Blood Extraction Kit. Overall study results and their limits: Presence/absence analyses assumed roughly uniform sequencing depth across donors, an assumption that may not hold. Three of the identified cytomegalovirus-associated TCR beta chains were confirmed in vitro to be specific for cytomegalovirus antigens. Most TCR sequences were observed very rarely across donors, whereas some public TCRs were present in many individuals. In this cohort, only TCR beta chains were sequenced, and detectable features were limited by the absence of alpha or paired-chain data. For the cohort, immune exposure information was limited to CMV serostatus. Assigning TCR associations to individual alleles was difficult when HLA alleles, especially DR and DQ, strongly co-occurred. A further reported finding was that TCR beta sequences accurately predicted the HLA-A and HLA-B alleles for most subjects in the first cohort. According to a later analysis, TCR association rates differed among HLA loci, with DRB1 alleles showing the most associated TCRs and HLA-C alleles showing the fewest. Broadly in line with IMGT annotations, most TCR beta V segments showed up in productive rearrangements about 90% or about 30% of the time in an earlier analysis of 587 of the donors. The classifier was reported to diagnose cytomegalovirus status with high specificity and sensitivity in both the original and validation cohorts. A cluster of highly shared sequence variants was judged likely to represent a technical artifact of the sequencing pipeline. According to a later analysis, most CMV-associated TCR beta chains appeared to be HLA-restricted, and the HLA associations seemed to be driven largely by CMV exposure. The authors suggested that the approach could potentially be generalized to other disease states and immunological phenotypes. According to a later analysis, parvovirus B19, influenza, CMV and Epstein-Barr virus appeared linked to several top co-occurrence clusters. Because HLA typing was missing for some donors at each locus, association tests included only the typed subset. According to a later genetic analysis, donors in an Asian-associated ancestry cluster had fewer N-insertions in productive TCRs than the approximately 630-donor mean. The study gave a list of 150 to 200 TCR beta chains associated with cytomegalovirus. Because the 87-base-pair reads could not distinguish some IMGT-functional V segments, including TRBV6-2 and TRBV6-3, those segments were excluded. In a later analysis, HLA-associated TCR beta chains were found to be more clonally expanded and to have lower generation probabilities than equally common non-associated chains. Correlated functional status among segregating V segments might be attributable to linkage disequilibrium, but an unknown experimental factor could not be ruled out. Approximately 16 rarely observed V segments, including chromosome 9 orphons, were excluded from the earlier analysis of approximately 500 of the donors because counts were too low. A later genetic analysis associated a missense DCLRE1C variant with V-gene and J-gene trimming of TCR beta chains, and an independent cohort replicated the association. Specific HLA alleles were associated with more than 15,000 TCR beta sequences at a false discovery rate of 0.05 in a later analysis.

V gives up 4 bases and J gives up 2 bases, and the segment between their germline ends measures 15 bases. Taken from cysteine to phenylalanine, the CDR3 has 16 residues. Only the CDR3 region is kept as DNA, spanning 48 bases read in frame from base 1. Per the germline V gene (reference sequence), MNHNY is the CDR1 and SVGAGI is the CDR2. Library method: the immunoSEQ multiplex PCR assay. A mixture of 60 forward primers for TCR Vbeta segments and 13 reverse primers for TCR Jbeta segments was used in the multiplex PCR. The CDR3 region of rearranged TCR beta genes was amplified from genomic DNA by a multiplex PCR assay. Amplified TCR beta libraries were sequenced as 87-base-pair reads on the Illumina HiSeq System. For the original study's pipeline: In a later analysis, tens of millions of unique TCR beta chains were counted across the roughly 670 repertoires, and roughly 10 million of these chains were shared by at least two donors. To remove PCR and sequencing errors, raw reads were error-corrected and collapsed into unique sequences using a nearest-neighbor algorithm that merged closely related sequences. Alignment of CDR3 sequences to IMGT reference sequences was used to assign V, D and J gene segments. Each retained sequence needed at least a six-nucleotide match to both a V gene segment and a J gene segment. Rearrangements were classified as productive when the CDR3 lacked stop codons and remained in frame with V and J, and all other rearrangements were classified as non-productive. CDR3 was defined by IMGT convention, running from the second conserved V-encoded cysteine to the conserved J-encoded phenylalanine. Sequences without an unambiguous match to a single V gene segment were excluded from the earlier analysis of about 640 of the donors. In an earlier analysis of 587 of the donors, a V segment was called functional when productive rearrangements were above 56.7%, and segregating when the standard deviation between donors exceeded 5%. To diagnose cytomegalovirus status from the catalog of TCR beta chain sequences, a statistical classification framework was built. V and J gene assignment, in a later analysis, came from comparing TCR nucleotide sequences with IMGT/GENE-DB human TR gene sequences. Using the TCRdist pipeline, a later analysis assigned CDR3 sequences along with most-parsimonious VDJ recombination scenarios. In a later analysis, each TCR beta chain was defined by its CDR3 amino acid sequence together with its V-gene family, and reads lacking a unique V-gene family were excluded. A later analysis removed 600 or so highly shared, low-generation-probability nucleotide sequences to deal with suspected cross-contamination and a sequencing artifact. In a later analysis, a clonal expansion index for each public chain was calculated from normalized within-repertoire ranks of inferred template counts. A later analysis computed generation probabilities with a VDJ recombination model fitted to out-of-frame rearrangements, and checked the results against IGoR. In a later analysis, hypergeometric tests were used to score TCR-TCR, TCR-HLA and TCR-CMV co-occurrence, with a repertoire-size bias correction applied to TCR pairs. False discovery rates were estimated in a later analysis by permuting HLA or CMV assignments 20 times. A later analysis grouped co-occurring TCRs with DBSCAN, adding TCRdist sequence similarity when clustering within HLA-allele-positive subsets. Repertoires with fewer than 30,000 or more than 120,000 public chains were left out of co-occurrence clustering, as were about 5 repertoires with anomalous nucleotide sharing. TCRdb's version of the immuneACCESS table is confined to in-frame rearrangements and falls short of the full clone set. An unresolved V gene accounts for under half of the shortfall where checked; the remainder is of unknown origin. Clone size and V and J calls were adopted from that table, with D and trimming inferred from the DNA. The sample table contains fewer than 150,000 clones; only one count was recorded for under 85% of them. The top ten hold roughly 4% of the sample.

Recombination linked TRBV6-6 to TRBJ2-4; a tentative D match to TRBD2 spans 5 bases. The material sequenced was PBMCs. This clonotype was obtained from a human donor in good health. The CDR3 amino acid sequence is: CASSFGGRGTKNIQYF. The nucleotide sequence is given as TGTGCCAGCAGTTTCGGAGGAAGAGGGACCAAAAACATTCAGTACTTC.